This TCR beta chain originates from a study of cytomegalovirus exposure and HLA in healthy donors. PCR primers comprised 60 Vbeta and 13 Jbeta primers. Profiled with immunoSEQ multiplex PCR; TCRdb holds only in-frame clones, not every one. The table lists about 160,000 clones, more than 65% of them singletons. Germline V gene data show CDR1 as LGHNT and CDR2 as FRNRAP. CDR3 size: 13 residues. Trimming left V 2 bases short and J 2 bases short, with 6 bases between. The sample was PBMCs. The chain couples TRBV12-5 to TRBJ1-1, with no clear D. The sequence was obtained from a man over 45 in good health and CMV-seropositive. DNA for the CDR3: TGTGCTAGTGGTTTGACAACAAACACTGAAGCTTTCTTT. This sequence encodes CASGLTTNTEAFF. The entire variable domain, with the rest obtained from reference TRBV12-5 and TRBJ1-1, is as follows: DARVTQTPRHKVTEMGQEVTMRCQPILGHNTVFWYRQTMMQGLELLAYFRNRAPLDDSGMPKDRFSAEMPDATLATLKIQPSEPRDSAVYFCASGLTTNTEAFFGQGTRLTVV.